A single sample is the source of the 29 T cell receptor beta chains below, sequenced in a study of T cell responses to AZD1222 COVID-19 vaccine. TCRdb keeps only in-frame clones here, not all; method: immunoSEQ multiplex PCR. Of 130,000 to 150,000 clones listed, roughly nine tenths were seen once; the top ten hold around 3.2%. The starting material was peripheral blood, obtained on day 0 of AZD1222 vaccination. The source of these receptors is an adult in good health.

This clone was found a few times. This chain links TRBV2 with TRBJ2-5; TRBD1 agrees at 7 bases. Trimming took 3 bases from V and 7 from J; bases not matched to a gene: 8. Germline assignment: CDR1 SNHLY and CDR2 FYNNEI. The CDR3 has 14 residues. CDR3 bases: TGTGCCAGCAGTGATCTGAGGGGGCTGGTGACCCAGTACTTC. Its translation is CASSDLRGLVTQYF.

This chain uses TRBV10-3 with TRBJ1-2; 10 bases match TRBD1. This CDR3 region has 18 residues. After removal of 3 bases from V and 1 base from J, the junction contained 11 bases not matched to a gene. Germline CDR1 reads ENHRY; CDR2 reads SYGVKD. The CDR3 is CAISDSDRGTFFNYGYTF. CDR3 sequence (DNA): TGTGCCATCAGTGACTCGGACAGGGGGACTTTTTTTAACTATGGCTACACCTTC.

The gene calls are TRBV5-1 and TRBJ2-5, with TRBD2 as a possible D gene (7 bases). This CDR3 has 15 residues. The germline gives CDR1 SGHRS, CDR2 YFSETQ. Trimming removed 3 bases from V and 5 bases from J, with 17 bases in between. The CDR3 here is CASSSLAGQGETQYF. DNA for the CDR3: TGCGCCAGCAGCTCGTTAGCGGGTCAGGGGGAGACCCAGTACTTC.

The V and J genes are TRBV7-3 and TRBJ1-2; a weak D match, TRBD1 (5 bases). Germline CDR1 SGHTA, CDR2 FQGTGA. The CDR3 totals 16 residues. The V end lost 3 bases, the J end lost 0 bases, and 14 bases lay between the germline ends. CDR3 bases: TGTGCCAGCAGCTTGGGGCCGGACGGAACTAACTATGGCTACACCTTC. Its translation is CASSLGPDGTNYGYTF.

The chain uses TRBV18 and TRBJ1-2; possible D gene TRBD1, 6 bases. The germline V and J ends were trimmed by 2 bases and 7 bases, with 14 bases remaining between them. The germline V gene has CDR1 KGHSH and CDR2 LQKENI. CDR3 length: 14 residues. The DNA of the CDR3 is TGTGCCAGCTCACCATCCGGACAGTACCGTGGCTACACCTTC. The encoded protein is CASSPSGQYRGYTF.

The CDR3 loop is CASSEGPGISGYTF. CDR3 DNA sequence: TGCGCCAGCAGTGAAGGGCCGGGGATATCTGGCTACACCTTC. J is TRBJ1-2 and V is TRBV10-2; D not resolved. Germline CDR1 and CDR2: WSHSY and SAAADI. The V end lost 3 bases, the J end lost 7 bases, and 15 bases lay between the germline ends. CDR3 length equals 14 residues.

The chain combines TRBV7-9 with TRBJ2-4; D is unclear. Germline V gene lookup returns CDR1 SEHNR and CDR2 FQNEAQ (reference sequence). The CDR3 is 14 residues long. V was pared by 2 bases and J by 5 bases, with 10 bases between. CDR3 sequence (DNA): TGTGCCAGCAGCTTATGGACGGACGAAAACATTCAGTACTTC. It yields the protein CASSLWTDENIQYF.

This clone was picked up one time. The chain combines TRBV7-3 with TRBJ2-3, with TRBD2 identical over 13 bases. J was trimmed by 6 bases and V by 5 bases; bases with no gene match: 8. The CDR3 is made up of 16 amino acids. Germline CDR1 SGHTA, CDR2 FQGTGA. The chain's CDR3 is CASSHTSGRDADTQYF. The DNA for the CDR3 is TGTGCCAGCAGCCACACTAGCGGGAGGGATGCGGATACGCAGTATTTT.

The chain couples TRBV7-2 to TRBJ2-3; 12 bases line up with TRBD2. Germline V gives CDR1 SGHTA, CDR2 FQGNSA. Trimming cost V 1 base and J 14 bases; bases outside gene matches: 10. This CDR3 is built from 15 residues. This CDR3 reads CASSLGRLAGVHLYF. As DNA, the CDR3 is TGTGCCAGCAGCTTAGGTCGACTAGCGGGAGTACATCTGTATTTT.

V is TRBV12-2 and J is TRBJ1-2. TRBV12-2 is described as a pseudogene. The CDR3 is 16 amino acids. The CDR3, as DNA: TGTGCAAGTCGCTTAGCCCTCAAAGGAACCAACTATGGCTACACCTTC. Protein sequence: CASRLALKGTNYGYTF.

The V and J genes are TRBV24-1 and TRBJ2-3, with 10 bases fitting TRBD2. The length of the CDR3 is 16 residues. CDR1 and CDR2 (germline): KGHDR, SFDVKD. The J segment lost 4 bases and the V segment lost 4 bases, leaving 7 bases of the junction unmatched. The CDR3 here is CATSENSGRGADTQYF. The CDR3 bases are TGTGCCACCAGTGAAAACAGCGGGAGGGGGGCAGATACGCAGTATTTT.

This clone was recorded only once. DNA of the CDR3: TGTGCCAGCACCTTGACCGGTGGGGAGTGGGGGCCGCCTCATGGCTACACCTTC. It specifies CASTLTGGEWGPPHGYTF. The V and J genes are TRBV11-2 and TRBJ1-2; D may be TRBD1 (6 bases). The CDR3 is made up of 18 amino acids. V lost 7 bases to trimming and J lost 6 bases, with 30 bases between them. Germline values: CDR1 SGHAT, CDR2 FQNNGV.

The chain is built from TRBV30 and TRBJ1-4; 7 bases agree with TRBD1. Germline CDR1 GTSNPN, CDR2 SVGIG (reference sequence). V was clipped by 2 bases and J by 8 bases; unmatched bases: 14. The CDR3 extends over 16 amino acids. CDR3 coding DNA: TGTGCCTGGAGTCTTGGAGGACAGGTAGATCGGGAAAAACTGTTTTTT. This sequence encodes CAWSLGGQVDREKLFF.

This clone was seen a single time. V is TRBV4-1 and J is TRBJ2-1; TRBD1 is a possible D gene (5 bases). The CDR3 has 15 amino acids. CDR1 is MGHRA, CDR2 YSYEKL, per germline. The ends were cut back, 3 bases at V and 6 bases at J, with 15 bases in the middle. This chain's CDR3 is CASSQVGHPSNEQFF. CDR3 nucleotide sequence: TGCGCCAGCAGCCAGGTGGGGCACCCGAGCAATGAGCAGTTCTTC.

Here the CDR3 DNA reads TGTGCCAGCAGTTACTTTGTGGCAGGGCGCGATACGCAGTATTTT. Protein sequence: CASSYFVAGRDTQYF. The rearrangement links TRBV6-2 or TRBV6-3 to TRBJ2-3, with D possibly TRBD1 on 5 matching bases. Trimming shortened V by 1 base and J by 6 bases, and 14 bases separated the two germline ends. From germline, CDR1 is MNHEY and CDR2 SVGEGT. This CDR3 is built from 15 residues.

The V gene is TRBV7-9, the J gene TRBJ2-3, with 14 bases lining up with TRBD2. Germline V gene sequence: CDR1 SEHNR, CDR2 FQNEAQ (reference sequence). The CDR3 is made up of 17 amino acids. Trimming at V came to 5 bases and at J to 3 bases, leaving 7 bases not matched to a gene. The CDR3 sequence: CASSPWGLAGETDTQYF. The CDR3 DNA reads TGTGCCAGCAGCCCCTGGGGACTAGCGGGAGAGACAGATACGCAGTATTTT.

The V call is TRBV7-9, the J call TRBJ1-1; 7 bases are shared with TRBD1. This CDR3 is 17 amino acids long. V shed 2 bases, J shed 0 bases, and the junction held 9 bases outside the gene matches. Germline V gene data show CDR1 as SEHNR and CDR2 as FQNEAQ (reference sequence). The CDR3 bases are TGTGCCAGCAGCTTATGGGCCGAGACAGGGTTGAACACTGAAGCTTTCTTT. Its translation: CASSLWAETGLNTEAFF.

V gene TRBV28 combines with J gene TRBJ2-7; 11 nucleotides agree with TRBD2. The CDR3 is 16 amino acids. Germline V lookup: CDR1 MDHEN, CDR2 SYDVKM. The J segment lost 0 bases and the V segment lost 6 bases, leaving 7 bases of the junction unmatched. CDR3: CASSLSSGRNSYEQYF. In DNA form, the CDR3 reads TGTGCCAGCAGCCTTTCTAGCGGGAGGAACTCCTACGAGCAGTACTTC.

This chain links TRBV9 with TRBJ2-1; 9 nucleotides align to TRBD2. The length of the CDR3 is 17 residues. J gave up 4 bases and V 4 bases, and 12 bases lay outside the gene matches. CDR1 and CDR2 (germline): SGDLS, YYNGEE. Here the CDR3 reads CASSPRLAAAQYNEQFF. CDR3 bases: TGTGCCAGCAGCCCCAGACTAGCGGCTGCCCAATACAATGAGCAGTTCTTC.

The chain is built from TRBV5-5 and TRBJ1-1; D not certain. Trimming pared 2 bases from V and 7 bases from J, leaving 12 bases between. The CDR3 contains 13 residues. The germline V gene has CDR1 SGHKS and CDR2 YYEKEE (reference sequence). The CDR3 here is CASSLPNPVEAFF. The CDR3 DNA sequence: TGTGCCAGCAGCTTACCCAACCCGGTTGAAGCTTTCTTT.

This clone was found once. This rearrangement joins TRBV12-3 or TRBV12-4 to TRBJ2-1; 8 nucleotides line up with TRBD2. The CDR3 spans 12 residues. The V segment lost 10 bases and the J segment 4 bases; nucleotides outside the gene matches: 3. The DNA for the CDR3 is TGTGCCACCGGGACTAGTTACAATGAGCAGTTCTTC. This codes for CATGTSYNEQFF.

CDR3 loop: CASSYQGLAQSNEQFF. The CDR3 coding sequence is TGTGCCAGCAGTTACCAGGGACTAGCACAATCGAATGAGCAGTTCTTC. The chain couples TRBV6-5 to TRBJ2-1; the match to TRBD2 covers 9 bases. Losses at the gene ends were 2 bases for V and 7 bases for J; bases not matched to a gene: 9. The germline CDR1 and CDR2 sequences are MNHEY and SVGAGI. The CDR3 runs 16 residues.

The CDR3 region is CASSPAGYGGGTEAFF. Here the CDR3 DNA reads TGTGCCAGCAGTCCGGCGGGGTACGGGGGCGGCACTGAAGCTTTCTTT. This chain uses TRBV28 with TRBJ1-1, with TRBD1 as a possible D gene (6 bases). The CDR3 has 16 residues. The V gene lost 5 bases and the J gene lost 4 bases, with 20 bases spanning the gap. Germline CDR1 MDHEN, CDR2 SYDVKM.

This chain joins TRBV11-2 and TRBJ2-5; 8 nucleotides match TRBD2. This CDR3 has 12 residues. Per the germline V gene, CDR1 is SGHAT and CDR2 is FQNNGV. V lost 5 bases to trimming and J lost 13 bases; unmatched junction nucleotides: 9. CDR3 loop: CASSPSGGMRYF. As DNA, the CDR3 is TGTGCCAGCAGCCCATCGGGGGGGATGCGGTACTTC.

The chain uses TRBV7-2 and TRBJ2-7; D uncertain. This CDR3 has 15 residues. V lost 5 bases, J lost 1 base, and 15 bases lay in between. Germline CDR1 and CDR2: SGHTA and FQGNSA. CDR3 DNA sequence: TGTGCCAGCAGCCCCGACCAAACCCCTTCCTACGAGCAGTACTTC. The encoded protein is CASSPDQTPSYEQYF.

The CDR3 here is CASSPQGTPYNEQFF. The CDR3 DNA follows: TGTGCCAGCAGCCCACAGGGAACCCCCTACAATGAGCAGTTCTTC. This chain joins TRBV3-1 (or the pseudogene TRBV3-2) and TRBJ2-1; D is possibly TRBD1 (6 bases). Trimming pared 4 bases from V and 2 bases from J, leaving 12 bases between. This CDR3 contains 15 residues. Germline V gives CDR1 LGHDT, CDR2 YNNKEL (reference sequence).

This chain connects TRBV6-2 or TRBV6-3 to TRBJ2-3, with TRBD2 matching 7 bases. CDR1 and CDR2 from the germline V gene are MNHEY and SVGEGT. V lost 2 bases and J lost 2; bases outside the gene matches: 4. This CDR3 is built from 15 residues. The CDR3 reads CASSYLADNTDTQYF. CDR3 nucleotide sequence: TGTGCCAGCAGTTACCTAGCGGATAACACAGATACGCAGTATTTT.

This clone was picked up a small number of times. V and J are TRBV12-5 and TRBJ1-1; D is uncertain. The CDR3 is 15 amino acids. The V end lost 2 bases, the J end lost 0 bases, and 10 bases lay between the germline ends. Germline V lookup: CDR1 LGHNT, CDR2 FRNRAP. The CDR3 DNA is TGTGCTAGTGGTTTGCACCGAGATCTGAACACTGAAGCTTTCTTT. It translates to CASGLHRDLNTEAFF.

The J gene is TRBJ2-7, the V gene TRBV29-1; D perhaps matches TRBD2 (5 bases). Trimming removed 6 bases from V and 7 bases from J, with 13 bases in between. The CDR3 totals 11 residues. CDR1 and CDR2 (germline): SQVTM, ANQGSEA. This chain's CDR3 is CSVRASGEQYF. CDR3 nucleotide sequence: TGCAGCGTGCGGGCCTCGGGGGAGCAGTACTTC.